Ten or more counts support the clone carrying this T cell receptor (beta chain). V gave up 10 bases and J gave up 4 bases; unmatched junction bases: 5. The CDR3 sequence is 12 residues long. Germline lookup yields CDR1 ENHRY and CDR2 SYGVKD. This sample is drawn from a study of T cell repertoires in cytomegalovirus infection. Each CDR3 protein is one row after TCRdb ran MiXCR on the reads. The top ten clones hold 9.5% to 15% of a sample with hundreds of thousands of distinct CDR3 sequences, 17% of them seen once. The sequenced sample consisted of PBMCs. The sequence came from a human donor in good health (CMV status not recorded). Some clones in this sample may be carry-over from other donors' samples. The rearrangement joins TRBV10-3 to TRBJ1-2, with 8 positions matching TRBD1. The CDR3 region is CATRTGTYGYTF. The CDR3 bases are TGTGCCACCCGGACAGGGACCTATGGCTACACCTTC.